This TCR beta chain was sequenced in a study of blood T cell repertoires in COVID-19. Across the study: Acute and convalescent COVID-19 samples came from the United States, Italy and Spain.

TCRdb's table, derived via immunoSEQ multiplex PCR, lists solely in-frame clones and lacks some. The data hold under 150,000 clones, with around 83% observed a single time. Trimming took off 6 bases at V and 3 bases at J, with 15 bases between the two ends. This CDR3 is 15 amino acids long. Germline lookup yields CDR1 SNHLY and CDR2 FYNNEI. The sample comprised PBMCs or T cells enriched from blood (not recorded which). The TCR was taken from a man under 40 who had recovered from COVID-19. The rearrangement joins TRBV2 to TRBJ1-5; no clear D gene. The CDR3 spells CASRSEGLPNQPQHF. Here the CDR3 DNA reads TGTGCCAGCAGGTCCGAGGGCTTACCCAATCAGCCCCAGCATTTT.